This TCR beta chain was identified in a study of CD8 T cells in Susac syndrome (dated by TCRdb to between 2017 and 2020). Looking at the study overall: Among the Susac syndrome patients who were sequenced, clinically active disease was present in more than five and clinical remission was observed in about eight. The clonality of the CD8+ T cell repertoire was compared across approximately 12 healthy donors, about 14 Susac syndrome patients and under 17 multiple sclerosis patients. Whether CD8+ T cell activation and differentiation in Susac syndrome was antigen driven was tested using repertoire sequencing. At the time of blood withdrawal, Susac syndrome patients were either therapy-naive, taking corticosteroids (with some also receiving IVIg), or on IVIg alone. What the study reported, not specific to this receptor: Clonal expansion was seen in Susac syndrome CD8+ repertoires, peaking in CD8+ TEMRA cells and being greater in clinically active patients than in remitting ones. In the total CD8+ and CD8+ TEMRA repertoires, sixteen and five Susac-specific public clones, respectively, were identified. The TCR sequencing and HLA analysis was acknowledged to have included a relatively small number of individuals.

RNA was extracted using the RNeasy kit, and roughly 0.5 to 1 microgram was reverse transcribed with random hexamers. The immunoSEQ multiplex PCR assay, which covers 54 Vbeta and 13 Jbeta segments, was used to amplify TCR beta CDR3 regions. To correct PCR amplification bias, a synthetic template baseline was used for both primer optimization and computational correction. The paper's data handling went like this. Reads were assigned to V, D and J genes according to IMGT and analyzed in immunoSEQ Analyzer, with only productive sequences retained. Clonality was calculated as one minus the Shannon entropy normalized by log2 of the number of productive unique sequences. For each patient and control, public and private clones were evaluated within the 100 most prevalent clones. Clones were defined as Susac-specific if absent from the healthy and MS cohorts, from 1052 published viral clones and from other ImmuneACCESS disease sequences. TCRdb cleaned the public reads at Q25 with fastp, built clones with MiXCR and kept in-frame beta chains. Every CDR3 protein is listed once, alongside the most common genes and DNA of its rows. The V and J calls were not made by the authors but by TCRdb's processing. This sample gives about 130,000 distinct CDR3 sequences in total; approximately 95% of them show up just once. Roughly 0.17% of the sample is held by the ten biggest clonotypes.

Peripheral blood CD8+ and CD4+ T cells from healthy donors, Susac syndrome patients and multiple sclerosis patients were profiled using high-throughput TCR beta sequencing. The Susac syndrome patients fulfilled recently defined diagnostic criteria for definite or probable disease. Bulk CD8+ and CD4+ T cells were purified by magnetic negative isolation, while CD8+ TEMRA cells were enriched using FACS. Blood was drawn into EDTA tubes, processed within 24 hours, and PBMCs were isolated by density gradient centrifugation. PBMCs destined for TCR sequencing were cryopreserved in liquid nitrogen and later thawed in a 37 °C water bath. Purity of sorted or isolated CD4+, CD8+ and CD8+ TEMRA cells was at least 90%. Details on this clonotype: Its antigen has not been determined. No base qualities exist here, and no much larger clone lies one base off it.

The germline V gene encodes CDR1 SGHRS and CDR2 YFSETQ. The CDR3 has 15 amino acids, counting the end cysteine and phenylalanine. The kept DNA is CDR3 alone, 45 bases in frame from the first base. For this chain, trimming is 6 bases at the V end and 10 bases at the J end, and the number of junction bases without a gene match is 11. The sequence joins TRBV5-1 to TRBJ2-1; a stretch of 12 junction bases matches TRBD2. The sequenced sample consisted of CD8+ T cells from PBMCs. The clonotype originates from a human donor with Susac syndrome. The sequenced DNA: TGCGCCAGCACTAGCGGGAGGGCCACGGGCGGAGAGCAGTTCTTC. Its product reads: CASTSGRATGGEQFF.